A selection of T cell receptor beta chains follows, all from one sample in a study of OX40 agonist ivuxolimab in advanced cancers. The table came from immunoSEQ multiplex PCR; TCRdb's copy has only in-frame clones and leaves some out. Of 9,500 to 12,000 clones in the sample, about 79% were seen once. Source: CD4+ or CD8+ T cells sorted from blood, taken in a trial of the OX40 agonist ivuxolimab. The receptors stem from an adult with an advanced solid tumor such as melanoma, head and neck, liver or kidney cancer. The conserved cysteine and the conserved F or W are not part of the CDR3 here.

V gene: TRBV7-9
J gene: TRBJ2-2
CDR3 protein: ASSLRATSNTGELF

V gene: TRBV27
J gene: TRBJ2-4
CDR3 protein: ASSLNPAKNIQY

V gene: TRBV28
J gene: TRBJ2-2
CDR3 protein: ASSLESGPTNTGELF

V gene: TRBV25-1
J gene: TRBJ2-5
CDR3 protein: ASSESETQY

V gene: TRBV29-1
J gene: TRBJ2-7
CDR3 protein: SVERSTSYEQY

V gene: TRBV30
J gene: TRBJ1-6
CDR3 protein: AWTPEQGSYNSPLH

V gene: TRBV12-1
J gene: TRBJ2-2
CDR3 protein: ASSERDGTSTGELF

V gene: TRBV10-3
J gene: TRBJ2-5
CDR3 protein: AISDPQETQY

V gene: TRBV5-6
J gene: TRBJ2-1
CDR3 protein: ASSFGGSYNEQF

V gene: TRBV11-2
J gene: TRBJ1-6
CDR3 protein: ASSLAGIDSRSPLH

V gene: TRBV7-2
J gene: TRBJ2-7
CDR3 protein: ASSSRQGPSYEQY

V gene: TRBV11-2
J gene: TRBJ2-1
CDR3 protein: ASSLTFRVGSEQF

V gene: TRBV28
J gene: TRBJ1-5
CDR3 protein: ASSANQPQH

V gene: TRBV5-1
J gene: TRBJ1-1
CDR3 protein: ASSLEGYSSAEAF

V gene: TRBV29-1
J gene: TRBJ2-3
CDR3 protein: SVVGLDESDTQY

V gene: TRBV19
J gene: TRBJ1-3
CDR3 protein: ASSPTKNFGSGNTIY

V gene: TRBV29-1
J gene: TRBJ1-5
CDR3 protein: SVADSAAGQPQH

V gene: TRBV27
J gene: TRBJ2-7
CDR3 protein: ASSFPFRDRLYEQY

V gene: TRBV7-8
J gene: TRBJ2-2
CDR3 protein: ASVAGGGTGELF

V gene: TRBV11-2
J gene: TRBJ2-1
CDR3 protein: ASTWGAGQAFNEQF

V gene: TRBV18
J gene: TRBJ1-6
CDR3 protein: ASSTGTGGATGSPLH